These 14 T cell receptor beta chains came from one sample sequenced in a study of blood T cell repertoires in COVID-19. Libraries were prepared by immunoSEQ multiplex PCR; TCRdb keeps only in-frame clonotypes and omits some of them. The table includes roughly 220,000 clones, about 83% detected once. Material: PBMCs or T cells enriched from blood (not recorded which). The receptor set was obtained from a woman aged 35 to 49 who had recovered from COVID-19.

This clone was counted only a few times. The chain employs TRBV19 and TRBJ2-6; the D gene is possibly TRBD1 (6 bases). The germline V gene has CDR1 LNHDA and CDR2 SQIVND (reference sequence). The germline V and J ends were trimmed by 5 bases and 2 bases, with 13 bases remaining between them. CDR3 size: 16 residues. CDR3 nucleotide sequence: TGTGCCAGTAGTTCCCTGCCAGGGGCTGGGGCCAACGTCCTGACTTTC. This sequence encodes CASSSLPGAGANVLTF.

The rearrangement links TRBV5-5 to TRBJ1-6, with 9 bases that match TRBD1. The V and J ends lost 1 base and 8 bases, in that order; junction bases with no gene match: 7. This CDR3 comprises 16 residues. Germline assignment: CDR1 SGHKS and CDR2 YYEKEE (reference sequence). Written as DNA, the CDR3 is TGTGCCAGCAGCTTGATACCACAGGGGGCGCATTCACCCCTCCACTTT. Residues: CASSLIPQGAHSPLHF. The full variable domain, completed using reference TRBV5-5 and TRBJ1-6, is DAGVTQSPTHLIKTRGQQVTLRCSPISGHKSVSWYQQVLGQGPQFIFQYYEKEERGRGNFPDRFSARQFPNYSSELNVNALLLGDSALYLCASSLIPQGAHSPLHFGNGTRLTVT.

This clone was seen just once. V usage is TRBV9 and J usage is TRBJ1-6, with D possibly TRBD1 on 6 matching bases. V lost 0 bases, J lost 6 bases, and 10 bases lay in between. This CDR3 is built from 15 residues. The germline V gene encodes CDR1 SGDLS and CDR2 YYNGEE. The chain's CDR3 is CASSVEGGGNSPLHF. The CDR3 DNA is TGTGCCAGCAGCGTAGAAGGGGGGGGTAATTCACCCCTCCACTTT. Looking up the rest from reference TRBV9 and TRBJ1-6 gives the full variable domain: DSGVTQTPKHLITATGQRVTLRCSPRSGDLSVYWYQQSLDQGLQFLIQYYNGEERAKGNILERFSAQQFPDLHSELNLSSLELGDSALYFCASSVEGGGNSPLHFGNGTRLTVT.

This sequence joins TRBV19 and TRBJ1-2; no firm D call. Germline lookup yields CDR1 LNHDA and CDR2 SQIVND (reference sequence). The ends were cut back, 4 bases at V and 4 bases at J, with 10 bases in the middle. CDR3 length: 13 residues. The CDR3 sequence: CASSTQAGYGYTF. CDR3 sequence (DNA): TGTGCCAGTAGTACCCAAGCGGGCTATGGCTACACCTTC.

The gene calls are TRBV5-8 and TRBJ2-6, with 7 nucleotides matching TRBD2. The V gene's germline CDR1 is SGHTS and CDR2 YDEGEE. The ends lost 2 bases at V and 0 bases at J; junction bases unmatched: 2. The CDR3 runs 16 residues. CDR3 amino acids: CASSFGGISGANVLTF. In nucleotides, the CDR3 is TGTGCCAGCAGCTTCGGGGGGATCTCTGGGGCCAACGTCCTGACTTTC.

Turning to this clone: Other DNA sequences of this sample code for an identical CDR3. The V call is TRBV3-1 (or the pseudogene TRBV3-2), the J call TRBJ2-7; D is ambiguous. Per germline, CDR1 LGHDT and CDR2 YNNKEL (reference sequence). CDR3 length: 12 amino acids. V was trimmed by 3 bases and J by 1 base, leaving 4 bases between them. The DNA for the CDR3 is TGTGCCAGCAGCCACACTTCCTACGAGCAGTACTTC. Protein sequence: CASSHTSYEQYF.

The genes are TRBV10-3 and TRBJ2-7; tentatively, D is TRBD1 (7 bases). V was pared by 0 bases and J by 3 bases, with 12 bases between. The CDR3 has 15 residues. CDR1 ENHRY and CDR2 SYGVKD come from the germline V gene. In nucleotides, the CDR3 is TGTGCCATCAGTGAGTCCGCGGGACAGCTCTACGAGCAGTACTTC. Translating it yields CAISESAGQLYEQYF.

CDR3 region: CASRQGVLLNTEAFF. The CDR3, as DNA: TGCGCCAGCAGGCAGGGTGTTCTGTTGAACACTGAAGCTTTCTTT. V is TRBV10-2 and J is TRBJ1-1; tentative D call: TRBD1 (5 bases). V gave up 6 bases and J gave up 0 bases, with 14 bases separating them. The CDR3 spans 15 residues. Per the germline V gene, CDR1 is WSHSY and CDR2 is SAAADI.

The chain is built from TRBV27 and TRBJ1-2; 7 nucleotides align to TRBD1. The germline gives CDR1 MNHEY, CDR2 SMNVEV (reference sequence). CDR3 length: 14 amino acids. Germline trimming cut 2 bases from V and 4 bases from J; bases unmatched to any gene: 4. CDR3 DNA sequence: TGTGCCAGCAGTTTAAAGGGGGCGGGCTATGGCTACACCTTC. Translation: CASSLKGAGYGYTF.

This CDR3 is CASSIDRSVYNEQFF. CDR3 bases: TGTGCCAGTAGTATAGATCGTAGCGTCTACAATGAGCAGTTCTTC. The chain employs TRBV19 and TRBJ2-1; TRBD2 is a possible D gene (5 bases). The germline gives CDR1 LNHDA, CDR2 SQIVND (reference sequence). The CDR3 is made up of 15 amino acids. The germline V and J ends were trimmed by 0 bases and 3 bases, with 9 bases remaining between them.

The CDR3 bases are TGTGCCAGCTCGCAAATTTCGAGACTAGGTTTTGTGTACACGTACAATGAGCAGTTCTTC. Encoded protein: CASSQISRLGFVYTYNEQFF. The V call is TRBV18, the J call TRBJ2-1; tentatively, D is TRBD2 (6 bases). The CDR3 is made up of 20 amino acids. Germline CDR1 KGHSH, CDR2 LQKENI. Trimming removed 6 bases from V and 4 bases from J, with 31 bases in between. Drawing the rest from reference TRBV18 and TRBJ2-1, the complete variable domain is NAGVMQNPRHLVRRRGQEARLRCSPMKGHSHVYWYRQLPEEGLKFMVYLQKENIIDESGMPKERFSAEFPKEGPSILRIQQVVRGDSAAYFCASSQISRLGFVYTYNEQFFGPGTRLTVL.

The chain carries TRBV19 and TRBJ2-3; perhaps TRBD1 as D (5 bases). The CDR3 has 13 amino acids. The V gene's germline CDR1 is LNHDA and CDR2 SQIVND (reference sequence). Trimming stripped 6 bases from V and 1 base from J, with 8 bases between. CDR3 in amino acids: CASRGLGTDTQYF. CDR3 coding DNA: TGTGCCAGTAGGGGGCTAGGCACAGATACGCAGTATTTT.

This rearrangement joins TRBV29-1 to TRBJ2-5, with 7 bases matching TRBD2. CDR3 length: 14 residues. The germline V gene has CDR1 SQVTM and CDR2 ANQGSEA. Unmatched junction bases numbered 8, after V lost 4 bases and J lost 3 bases. CDR3 DNA sequence: TGCAGCGTTGGGTATTCTCGGGGGGAAGAGACCCAGTACTTC. It translates to CSVGYSRGEETQYF.

The chain links TRBV4-3 to TRBJ2-2, with a weak D call TRBD2 (5 bases). V was cut by 2 bases and J by 6 bases, with 7 bases left in between. The germline V gene encodes CDR1 LGHNA and CDR2 YSLEER. This CDR3 contains 13 residues. In DNA, the CDR3 is TGCGCCAGCAGCCAACAGCGGCCCGGGGAGCTGTTTTTT. It translates to CASSQQRPGELFF.